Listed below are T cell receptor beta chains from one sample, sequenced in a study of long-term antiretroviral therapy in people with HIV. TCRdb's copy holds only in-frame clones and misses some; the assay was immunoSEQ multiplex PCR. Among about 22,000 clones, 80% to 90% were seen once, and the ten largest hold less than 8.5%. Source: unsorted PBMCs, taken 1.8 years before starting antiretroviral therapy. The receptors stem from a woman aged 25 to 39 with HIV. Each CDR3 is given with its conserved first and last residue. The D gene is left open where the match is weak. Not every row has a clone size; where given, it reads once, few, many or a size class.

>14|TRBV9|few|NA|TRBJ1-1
TGTGCCAGCAGCGTAGGAAAGAGTTACACTGAAGCTTTCTTT
CASSVGKSYTEAFF
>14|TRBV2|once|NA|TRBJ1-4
TGTGCCAGCAGCGGGACGGCAACTAATGAAAAACTGTTTTTT
CASSGTATNEKLFF
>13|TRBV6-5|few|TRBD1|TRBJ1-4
TGTGCCAACCCGACAGGGTTTGGTAAGAAACTGTTTTTT
CANPTGFGKKLFF
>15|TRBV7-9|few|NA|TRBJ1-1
TGTGCCAGCAGCTTATTCGGACAGATACTAATCGAAGCTTTCTTT
CASSLFGQILIEAFF
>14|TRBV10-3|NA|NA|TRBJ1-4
TGTGCCATCCGAAACAGTTTGGAGGGTGGAAAACTGTTTTTT
CAIRNSLEGGKLFF
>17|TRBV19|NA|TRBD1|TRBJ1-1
TGTGCCAGTACCCCGGACAGGTTTGAGTCGTGGAACACTGAAGCTTTCTTT
CASTPDRFESWNTEAFF
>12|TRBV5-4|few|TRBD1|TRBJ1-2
TGTGCCAGCAGCGACAGGGTTGGTGGCTACACCTTC
CASSDRVGGYTF
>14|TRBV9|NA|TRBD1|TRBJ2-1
TGTGCCAGCAGCGTAGGGACAGGAATCGCTGAGCAGTTCTTC
CASSVGTGIAEQFF
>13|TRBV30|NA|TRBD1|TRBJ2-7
TGTGCCTGGTCCGGGACAGGGTCTGCCGAGCAGTACTTC
CAWSGTGSAEQYF
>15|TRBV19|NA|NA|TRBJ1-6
TGTGCCAGTAGTTCACCCGCCGAAGGTGGCTCACCCCTCCACTTT
CASSSPAEGGSPLHF
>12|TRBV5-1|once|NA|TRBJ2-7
TGCGCCAGCAGCGCCTCCTCCTACGAGCAGTACTTC
CASSASSYEQYF
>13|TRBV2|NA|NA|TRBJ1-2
TGTGCCAGCAAGGCTGAGGTGAACGATGGCTACACCTTC
CASKAEVNDGYTF
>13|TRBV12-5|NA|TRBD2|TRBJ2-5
TGTGCTAGTGGTCTCCGGGGGGTTGAGACCCAGTACTTC
CASGLRGVETQYF
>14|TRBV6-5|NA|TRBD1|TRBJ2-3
TGTGCCACCCGCCCGGCAGGGGGCCGGGATACGCAGTATTTT
CATRPAGGRDTQYF
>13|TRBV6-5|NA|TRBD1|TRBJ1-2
TGTGCCAGCAGAGGGGACAGGGGGCGAGGCTACACCTTC
CASRGDRGRGYTF
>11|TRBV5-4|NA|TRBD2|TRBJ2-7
TGTGCCAGCAGCGACCCCGGGGGGACTTACTTC
CASSDPGGTYF
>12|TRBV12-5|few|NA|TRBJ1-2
TGTGCTAGCTCGCTATCGGTGGAGGGCTACACCTTC
CASSLSVEGYTF
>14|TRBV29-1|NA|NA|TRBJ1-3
TGCAGCGTTGAACTTGATGATTCTGGAAACACCATATATTTT
CSVELDDSGNTIYF
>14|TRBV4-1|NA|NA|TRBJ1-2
TGCGCCAGCAGCCAACTGACTTTCTCAGGCAGCTACACCTTC
CASSQLTFSGSYTF
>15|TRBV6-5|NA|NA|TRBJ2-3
TGTGCCAGCAGTTACGAGGGGGGTGGGTCAGATACGCAGTATTTT
CASSYEGGGSDTQYF
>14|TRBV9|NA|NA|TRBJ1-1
TGTGCCAGCAGCGCTATATGGGGGGTCACTGAAGCTTTCTTT
CASSAIWGVTEAFF
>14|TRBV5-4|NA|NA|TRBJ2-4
TGTGCCAGCAGCTTGGATCCTCGACGGTACATTCAGTACTTC
CASSLDPRRYIQYF
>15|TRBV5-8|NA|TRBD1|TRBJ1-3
TGTGCCAGCAGCTTAGAGGACAGGGTGGGAAACACCATATATTTT
CASSLEDRVGNTIYF
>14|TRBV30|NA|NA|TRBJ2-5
TGTGCCTGGACCCGGTCCGGGATTCAAGAGACCCAGTACTTC
CAWTRSGIQETQYF
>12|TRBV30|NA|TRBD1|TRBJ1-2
TGTGCCTGGAGTGAGACAGGGGCTGGCTACACCTTC
CAWSETGAGYTF
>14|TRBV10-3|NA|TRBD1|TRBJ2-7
TGTGCCATCAGTACCGGGACAGGGTCCTACGAGCAGTACTTC
CAISTGTGSYEQYF
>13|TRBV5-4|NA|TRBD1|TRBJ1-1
TGTGCCAGCAGCTTCGACAGGGACACTGAAGCTTTCTTT
CASSFDRDTEAFF
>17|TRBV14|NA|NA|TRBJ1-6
TGTGCCAGCAGCCAAGAGTTGCATGGTGGCGATAATTCACCCCTCCACTTT
CASSQELHGGDNSPLHF
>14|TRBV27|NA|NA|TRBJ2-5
TGTGCCAGCAGTCATACCCTTTTACAAGAGACCCAGTACTTC
CASSHTLLQETQYF
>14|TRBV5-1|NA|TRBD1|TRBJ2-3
TGCGCCAGCAGCCCAGACAGGGGCACAGATACGCAGTATTTT
CASSPDRGTDTQYF
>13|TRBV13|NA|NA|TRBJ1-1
TGTGCCAGCGAACAGGGACTAAACACTGAAGCTTTCTTT
CASEQGLNTEAFF
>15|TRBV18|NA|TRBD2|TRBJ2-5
TGTGCCAGCTCACCGGGAGCGGGGTTGAGAGAGACCCAGTACTTC
CASSPGAGLRETQYF
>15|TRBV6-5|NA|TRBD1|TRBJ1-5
TGTGCCAGCAGTCGACAGGGCGATAGCAATCAGCCCCAGCATTTT
CASSRQGDSNQPQHF
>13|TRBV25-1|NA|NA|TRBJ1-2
TGTGCCAGCAGTGATCGGAATAGCGATGGCTACACCTTC
CASSDRNSDGYTF
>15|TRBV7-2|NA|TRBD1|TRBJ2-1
TGTGCCAGCAGCCAGGCCTCACAGGGGGCCTATGAGCAGTTCTTC
CASSQASQGAYEQFF
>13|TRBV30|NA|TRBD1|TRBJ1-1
TGTGCCTGGAGTCAACAGGGGACCACTGAAGCTTTCTTT
CAWSQQGTTEAFF
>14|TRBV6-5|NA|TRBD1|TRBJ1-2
TGTGCCAGCAGTTCGGCCGGGACAGACTATGGCTACACCTTC
CASSSAGTDYGYTF
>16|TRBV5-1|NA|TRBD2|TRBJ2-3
TGCGCCAGCAGCTTGGGGACTAGCGGGGGCACAGATACGCAGTATTTT
CASSLGTSGGTDTQYF
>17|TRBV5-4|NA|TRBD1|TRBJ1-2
TGTGCCAGCAGCTTGGGGACAGGGGGCGCGATCCTCGGTGGCTACACCTTC
CASSLGTGGAILGGYTF
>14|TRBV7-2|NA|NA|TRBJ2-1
TGTGCCAGCAGCCTGCCATCCGTATACAATGAGCAGTTCTTC
CASSLPSVYNEQFF
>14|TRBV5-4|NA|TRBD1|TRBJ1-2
TGTGCCGGATTAACCGGGACAGCTAACTATGGCTACACCTTC
CAGLTGTANYGYTF
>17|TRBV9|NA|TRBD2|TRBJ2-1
TGTGCCAGCAGCCCTCGGGGGGGGGCGGGGCTCCACAATGAGCAGTTCTTC
CASSPRGGAGLHNEQFF
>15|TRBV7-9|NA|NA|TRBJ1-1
TGTGCGACGCGTGCGGAGGGACGGACGAACACTGAAGCTTTCTTT
CATRAEGRTNTEAFF
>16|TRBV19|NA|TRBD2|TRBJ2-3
TGTGCCAGTAGTATGCTAGCGGGGGGGTACACAGATACGCAGTATTTT
CASSMLAGGYTDTQYF
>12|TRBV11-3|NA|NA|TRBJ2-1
TGTGCCAGCAGCTCTAACTTGAATGAGCAGTTCTTC
CASSSNLNEQFF
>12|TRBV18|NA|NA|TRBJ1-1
TGTGCCAGCTCATTGGGGGACACTGAAGCTTTCTTT
CASSLGDTEAFF
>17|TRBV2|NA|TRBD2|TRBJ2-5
TGTGCCAGCAGTGCCGGGACTAGCAGCACCCTCGGAGAGACCCAGTACTTC
CASSAGTSSTLGETQYF
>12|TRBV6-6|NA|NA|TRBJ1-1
TGTGCCAGCAGTTACGGGGTGGATGAAGCTTTCTTT
CASSYGVDEAFF
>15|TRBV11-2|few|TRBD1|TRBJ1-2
TGTGCCAGCAGCTCTTATCGACAGGGGTCCTATGGCTACACCTTC
CASSSYRQGSYGYTF
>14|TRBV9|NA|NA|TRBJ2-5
TGTGCCAGCAGCGCCGGACTCCTCGAAGAGACCCAGTACTTC
CASSAGLLEETQYF
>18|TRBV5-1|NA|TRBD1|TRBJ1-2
TGCGCCAACTCAACCCTCCCCGGGACAGGGTCTACTAACTATGGCTACACCTTC
CANSTLPGTGSTNYGYTF
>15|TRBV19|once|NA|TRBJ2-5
TGTGCCAGTAGTATAGATCTCCTGAACCAAGAGACCCAGTACTTC
CASSIDLLNQETQYF
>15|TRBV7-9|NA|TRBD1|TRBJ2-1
TGTGCCAGCAGCTTGACCGGGACAGGGGGCCTTGAGCAGTTCTTC
CASSLTGTGGLEQFF
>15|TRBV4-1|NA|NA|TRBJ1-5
TGCGCCAGCAGCCAAGGACAGTATAGCAATCAGCCCCAGCATTTT
CASSQGQYSNQPQHF